The 26 T cell receptor beta chains below were found in one sample sequenced in a study of blood T cell repertoires in COVID-19. Generated by immunoSEQ multiplex PCR, the TCRdb table keeps only in-frame clones and is missing some. The data hold about 230,000 clones, with just over 85% observed a single time. Material for sequencing was peripheral blood. These receptors came from a man aged 45-60 years with COVID-19, enrolled during active disease.

The CDR3 DNA follows: TGCGCCAGCAGCCGCGTGACAGGGGTGGGGACAGATACGCAGTATTTT. Its translation is CASSRVTGVGTDTQYF. V usage is TRBV4-3 and J usage is TRBJ2-3; 8 bases fit TRBD1. Trimming took 4 bases from V and 3 from J; bases not matched to a gene: 9. Germline V CDR1 and CDR2: LGHNA, YSLEER. The CDR3 is 16 amino acids.

V gene TRBV5-5 combines with J gene TRBJ1-6; TRBD1 aligns across 9 bases. Germline CDR1 is SGHKS and CDR2 is YYEKEE (reference sequence). J was trimmed by 4 bases and V by 0 bases; bases with no gene match: 2. This CDR3 region has 16 residues. Here the CDR3 reads CASSLEQGAYNSPLHF. In DNA form, the CDR3 reads TGTGCCAGCAGCTTGGAACAGGGGGCTTATAATTCACCCCTCCACTTT.

The V and J genes are TRBV29-1 and TRBJ1-3, with D perhaps matching TRBD1 (6 bases). This CDR3 region has 15 residues. Trimming shortened V by 2 bases and J by 0 bases, and 11 bases separated the two germline ends. CDR1 and CDR2 from the germline V gene are SQVTM and ANQGSEA. CDR3 sequence: CSVERRQDSGNTIYF. The CDR3 DNA is TGCAGCGTTGAACGTCGACAGGACTCTGGAAACACCATATATTTT.

The chain recombines TRBV18 with TRBJ2-7, with 9 bases aligning to TRBD1. Germline V gene data show CDR1 as KGHSH and CDR2 as LQKENI. Trimming took 2 bases from V and 2 from J; bases not matched to a gene: 7. CDR3 size: 16 residues. CDR3 nucleotide sequence: TGTGCCAGCTCACCAGGACGTCGGACAGGGGCCTACGAGCAGTACTTC. This sequence encodes CASSPGRRTGAYEQYF.

V is TRBV4-1 and J is TRBJ2-1, with 7 bases that match TRBD1. The CDR3 contains 16 residues. V gave up 0 bases and J gave up 3 bases; unmatched junction bases: 5. Germline V gene lookup returns CDR1 MGHRA and CDR2 YSYEKL. CDR3 loop: CASSQERSGGYNEQFF. In DNA, the CDR3 is TGCGCCAGCAGCCAAGAACGGTCAGGGGGCTACAATGAGCAGTTCTTC.

The rearrangement links TRBV3-1 (or the pseudogene TRBV3-2) to TRBJ2-1, with 12 positions matching TRBD2. From germline, CDR1 is LGHDT and CDR2 YNNKEL (reference sequence). J lost 5 bases, V lost 1 base, and 0 bases had no gene match. The CDR3 covers 15 residues. The CDR3 reads CASSQGTSGNNEQFF. The DNA for the CDR3 is TGTGCCAGCAGCCAAGGGACTAGCGGGAACAATGAGCAGTTCTTC.

Of note for this clone: Other nucleotide sequences from this sample produce the same CDR3. This CDR3 reads CASSQGAQETQYF. CDR3 in DNA: TGTGCCAGCAGCCAAGGGGCCCAAGAGACCCAGTACTTC. This rearrangement joins TRBV3-1 (or the pseudogene TRBV3-2) to TRBJ2-5, with D hard to call. Between the trimmed V and J ends, which lost 1 base and 1 base, there was a span of 4 bases. CDR3 size: 13 residues. CDR1 is LGHDT, CDR2 YNNKEL, per germline (reference sequence).

The chain has TRBV6-5 and TRBJ2-1, with 10 positions matching TRBD2. CDR3 size: 16 residues. V trimming: 2 bases; J trimming: 8 bases; junction bases outside the gene matches: 9. Germline V CDR1 and CDR2: MNHEY, SVGAGI. The CDR3: CASSYLSSGRVHEQFF. The CDR3, as DNA: TGTGCCAGCAGTTACCTTTCTAGCGGGAGAGTGCATGAGCAGTTCTTC.

The chain recombines TRBV6-5 with TRBJ2-5; 9 nucleotides match TRBD2. From germline, CDR1 is MNHEY and CDR2 SVGAGI. Trimming at V came to 6 bases and at J to 5 bases, leaving 10 bases not matched to a gene. The CDR3 consists of 15 residues. As DNA, the CDR3 is TGTGCCAGCAGGCGACTAGCGGAAAGGAGGGAGACCCAGTACTTC. It yields the protein CASRRLAERRETQYF.

The CDR3 bases are TGTGCCAGCAGCCCAAGTACAGGGTGGGGCTATGGCTACACCTTC. This gives the protein CASSPSTGWGYGYTF. The rearrangement links TRBV7-2 to TRBJ1-2; D perhaps matches TRBD1 (6 bases). CDR1 is SGHTA and CDR2 is FQGNSA in the germline V gene. V lost 5 bases, J lost 4 bases, and 17 bases lay in between. This CDR3 comprises 15 residues.

The rearrangement joins TRBV28 to TRBJ1-3; D is unresolved. This CDR3 spans 14 amino acids. Per the germline V gene, CDR1 is MDHEN and CDR2 is SYDVKM. Trimming took off 7 bases at V and 9 bases at J, with 19 bases between the two ends. Here the CDR3 DNA reads TGTGCCAGCAACTCTGGCATGAGGGTAAGCACCATATATTTT. Amino acid sequence: CASNSGMRVSTIYF.

This clone showed up just a few times. V and J are TRBV7-9 and TRBJ1-1; TRBD1 is a possible D gene (6 bases). Trimming shortened V by 5 bases and J by 0 bases, and 13 bases separated the two germline ends. The CDR3 runs to 15 residues. CDR1 SEHNR and CDR2 FQNEAQ come from the germline V gene (reference sequence). CDR3 residues: CASSPWTAMNTEAFF. The CDR3 nucleotides are TGTGCCAGCAGCCCCTGGACAGCCATGAACACTGAAGCTTTCTTT. Drawing the rest from reference TRBV7-9 and TRBJ1-1, the complete variable domain is DTGVSQNPRHKITKRGQNVTFRCDPISEHNRLYWYRQTLGQGPEFLTYFQNEAQLEKSRLLSDRFSAERPKGSFSTLEIQRTEQGDSAMYLCASSPWTAMNTEAFFGQGTRLTVV.

The chain carries TRBV6-5 and TRBJ2-3; maybe TRBD1 (6 bases). CDR1 and CDR2 from the germline V gene are MNHEY and SVGAGI. The CDR3 runs to 14 residues. V was cut by 7 bases and J by 0 bases, with 11 bases left in between. CDR3 coding DNA: TGTGCCAGCACCGGGACATCCAGCACAGATACGCAGTATTTT. Its protein product is CASTGTSSTDTQYF.

This chain connects TRBV29-1 to TRBJ2-5, with D possibly being TRBD2 (6 bases). The germline V gene has CDR1 SQVTM and CDR2 ANQGSEA. The CDR3 is made up of 12 amino acids. The V end was cut by 7 bases, the J end by 5 bases, with 14 bases between. The CDR3 is CSAQGGRETQYF. The CDR3 region has the DNA TGCAGCGCGCAGGGAGGTAGGGAGACCCAGTACTTC.

The chain carries TRBV5-8 and TRBJ2-1; D might be TRBD1 (6 bases). Germline V gives CDR1 SGHTS, CDR2 YDEGEE. The V end lost 4 bases, the J end lost 3 bases, and 14 bases lay between the germline ends. This CDR3 comprises 15 residues. The CDR3 coding sequence is TGTGCCAGCAGCGTCGAGAGGGGGAGCTACAATGAGCAGTTCTTC. It specifies CASSVERGSYNEQFF.

This sequence joins TRBV5-4 and TRBJ2-1; 10 bases are a match to TRBD2. The CDR3 covers 15 residues. Germline V gives CDR1 SGHNT, CDR2 YYREEE (reference sequence). The V segment lost 2 bases and the J segment 8 bases; nucleotides outside the gene matches: 7. CDR3 nucleotides: TGTGCCAGCAGCTTAAGCGGGGGGGCCCTGTATGAGCAGTTCTTC. Residues: CASSLSGGALYEQFF.

V is TRBV6-1 and J is TRBJ1-6, with D perhaps matching TRBD1 (6 bases). V was trimmed by 0 bases and J by 7 bases, leaving 10 bases between them. This CDR3 region has 15 residues. Germline values: CDR1 MNHNS, CDR2 SASEGT. Here the CDR3 reads CASSEASTGNSPLHF. The CDR3 nucleotides read TGTGCCAGCAGTGAAGCGTCAACAGGGAATTCACCCCTCCACTTT.

This clone was found a few times. The rearrangement uses TRBV4-2 and TRBJ2-2; 9 nucleotides match TRBD1. The J segment lost 7 bases and the V segment lost 10 bases, leaving 13 bases of the junction unmatched. The germline CDR1 and CDR2 sequences are LGHNA and YNFKEQ. There are 15 residues in the CDR3. The CDR3 DNA sequence: TGTGCCACGGGGGGACAGGGACGAATCGGCGGGGAGCTGTTTTTT. It encodes CATGGQGRIGGELFF.

This clone was seen a single time. This chain joins TRBV7-2 and TRBJ2-7; TRBD1 matches 9 bases. This CDR3 contains 14 residues. Germline V gene lookup returns CDR1 SGHTA and CDR2 FQGNSA. The trim removed 5 bases at V and 5 bases at J, leaving 7 bases unmatched. The CDR3 spells CASSLIRTGDEQYF. The DNA of the CDR3 is TGTGCCAGCAGCCTCATACGGACAGGGGACGAGCAGTACTTC.

The chain joins TRBV10-3 to TRBJ1-1; 7 nucleotides align to TRBD1. V lost 6 bases, J lost 1 base, and 2 bases stayed unmatched. CDR3 length equals 13 residues. The germline V gene encodes CDR1 ENHRY and CDR2 SYGVKD. The CDR3 coding sequence is TGTGCCATCAGCAGACAGGGGAACACTGAAGCTTTCTTT. This gives the protein CAISRQGNTEAFF.

V and J are TRBV6-5 and TRBJ1-2; 7 bases agree with TRBD1. The CDR3 contains 14 residues. In germline, CDR1 is MNHEY, CDR2 SVGAGI. J lost 5 bases, V lost 7 bases, and 10 bases had no gene match. For the CDR3, the DNA is TGTGCCAGCACAAACAGGGGCTTGTTGTATGGCTACACCTTC. Its protein product is CASTNRGLLYGYTF.

The chain recombines TRBV6-2 or TRBV6-3 with TRBJ2-5, with D perhaps TRBD2 (5 bases). Trimming cost V 6 bases and J 1 base, with 15 bases left between them. The CDR3 length is 15 residues. The germline V gene has CDR1 MNHEY and CDR2 SVGEGT. CDR3 nucleotides: TGTGCCAGCAGCCTCCTGGCGGGTGGCCAAGAGACCCAGTACTTC. It encodes CASSLLAGGQETQYF.

V and J are TRBV27 and TRBJ2-7, with a tentative D call TRBD2 (6 bases). The CDR3 totals 13 residues. The germline V and J ends were trimmed by 10 bases and 0 bases, with 13 bases remaining between them. Looked up from germline, CDR1 is MNHEY and CDR2 is SMNVEV (reference sequence). CDR3 nucleotides: TGTGCCACCCCCGGGAGTATCTCCTACGAGCAGTACTTC. Translating it yields CATPGSISYEQYF.

CDR3 coding DNA: TGTGCCAGTAGTATGGGCGCAGGAATTGAAGCTTTCTTT. This sequence encodes CASSMGAGIEAFF. The chain employs TRBV19 and TRBJ1-1; unclear D gene. CDR1 and CDR2 from the germline V gene are LNHDA and SQIVND (reference sequence). V was trimmed by 3 bases and J by 7 bases, leaving 12 bases between them. This CDR3 spans 13 amino acids.

The chain has TRBV7-2 and TRBJ1-2; 9 bases are shared with TRBD1. The junction had 6 bases not matched to a gene; V was cut back by 4 bases and J by 3 bases. The CDR3 has 15 amino acids. CDR1 SGHTA and CDR2 FQGNSA come from the germline V gene. In DNA, the CDR3 is TGTGCCAGCAGCTACCGGGACAGGGTGCACTATGGCTACACCTTC. This encodes CASSYRDRVHYGYTF.

The J gene is TRBJ1-1, the V gene TRBV6-5; 7 bases line up with TRBD1. The CDR3 length is 14 residues. V shed 6 bases and J 1 base; nucleotides not matched to a gene: 5. Germline V gene data show CDR1 as MNHEY and CDR2 as SVGAGI. The CDR3 region is CASRRTGQNTEAFF. The CDR3 DNA sequence: TGTGCCAGCAGACGGACAGGACAGAACACTGAAGCTTTCTTT.